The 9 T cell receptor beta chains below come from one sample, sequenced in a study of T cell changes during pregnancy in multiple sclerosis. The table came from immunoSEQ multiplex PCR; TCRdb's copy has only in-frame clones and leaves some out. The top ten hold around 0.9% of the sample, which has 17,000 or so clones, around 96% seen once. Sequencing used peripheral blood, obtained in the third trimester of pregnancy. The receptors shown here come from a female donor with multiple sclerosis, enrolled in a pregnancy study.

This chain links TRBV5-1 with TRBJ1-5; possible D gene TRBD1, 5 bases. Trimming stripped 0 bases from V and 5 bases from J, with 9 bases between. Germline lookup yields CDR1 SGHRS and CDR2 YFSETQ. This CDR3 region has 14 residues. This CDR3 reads CASSLEGSDQPQHF. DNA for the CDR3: TGCGCCAGCAGCTTGGAGGGGTCGGATCAGCCCCAGCATTTT.

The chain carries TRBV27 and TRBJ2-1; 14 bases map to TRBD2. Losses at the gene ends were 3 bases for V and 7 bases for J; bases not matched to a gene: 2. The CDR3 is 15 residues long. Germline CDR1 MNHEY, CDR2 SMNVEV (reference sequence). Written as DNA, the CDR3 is TGTGCCAGCAGTTTGGGACTAGCGGGAGAGAATGAGCAGTTCTTC. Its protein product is CASSLGLAGENEQFF.

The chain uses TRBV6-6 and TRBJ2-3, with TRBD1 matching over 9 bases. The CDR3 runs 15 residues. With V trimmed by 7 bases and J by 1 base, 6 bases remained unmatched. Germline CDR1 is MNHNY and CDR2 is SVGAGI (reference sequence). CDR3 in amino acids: CASTLQGARTDTQYF. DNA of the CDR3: TGTGCCAGCACATTACAGGGGGCCCGCACAGATACGCAGTATTTT.

CDR3 nucleotides: TGTGCCAGCAGCGTAGGGTGGGGCCCGACATACAATGAGCAGTTCTTC. Protein: CASSVGWGPTYNEQFF. The chain joins TRBV9 to TRBJ2-1, with a possible D match to TRBD1 (5 bases). Trimming shortened V by 0 bases and J by 4 bases, and 14 bases separated the two germline ends. Germline V gene sequence: CDR1 SGDLS, CDR2 YYNGEE. The CDR3 is made up of 16 amino acids.

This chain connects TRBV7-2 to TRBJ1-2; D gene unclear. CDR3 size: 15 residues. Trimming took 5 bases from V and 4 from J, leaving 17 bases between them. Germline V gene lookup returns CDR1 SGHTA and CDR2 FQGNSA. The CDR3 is CASSGVRGPVYGYTF. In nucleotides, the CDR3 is TGTGCCAGCAGCGGGGTACGGGGTCCGGTCTATGGCTACACCTTC.

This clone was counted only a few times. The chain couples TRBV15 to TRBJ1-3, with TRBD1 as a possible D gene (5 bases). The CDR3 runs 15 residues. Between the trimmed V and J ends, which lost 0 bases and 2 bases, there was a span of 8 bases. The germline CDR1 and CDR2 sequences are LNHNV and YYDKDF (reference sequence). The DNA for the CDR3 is TGTGCCACCAGCAGAGATCAAGGGGCTGGAAACACCATATATTTT. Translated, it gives CATSRDQGAGNTIYF.

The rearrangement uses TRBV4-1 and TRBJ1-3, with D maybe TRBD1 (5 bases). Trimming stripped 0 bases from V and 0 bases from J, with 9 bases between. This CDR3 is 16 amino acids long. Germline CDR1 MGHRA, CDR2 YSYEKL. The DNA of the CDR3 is TGCGCCAGCAGCCAAGAAGGGGTGAACTCTGGAAACACCATATATTTT. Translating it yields CASSQEGVNSGNTIYF.

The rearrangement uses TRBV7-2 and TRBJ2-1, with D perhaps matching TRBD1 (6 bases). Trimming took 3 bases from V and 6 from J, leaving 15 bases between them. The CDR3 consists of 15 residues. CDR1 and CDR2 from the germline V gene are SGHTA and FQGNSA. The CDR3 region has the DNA TGTGCCAGCAGCTTTAAAAGACAGGCTCTCAATGAGCAGTTCTTC. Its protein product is CASSFKRQALNEQFF.

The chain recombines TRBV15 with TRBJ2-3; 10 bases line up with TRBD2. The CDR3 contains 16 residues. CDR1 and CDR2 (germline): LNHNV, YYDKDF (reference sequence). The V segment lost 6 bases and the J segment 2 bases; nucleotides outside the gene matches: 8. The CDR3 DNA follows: TGTGCCACCAGAAGACTAGCGGGCCGTTCCACAGATACGCAGTATTTT. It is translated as CATRRLAGRSTDTQYF.